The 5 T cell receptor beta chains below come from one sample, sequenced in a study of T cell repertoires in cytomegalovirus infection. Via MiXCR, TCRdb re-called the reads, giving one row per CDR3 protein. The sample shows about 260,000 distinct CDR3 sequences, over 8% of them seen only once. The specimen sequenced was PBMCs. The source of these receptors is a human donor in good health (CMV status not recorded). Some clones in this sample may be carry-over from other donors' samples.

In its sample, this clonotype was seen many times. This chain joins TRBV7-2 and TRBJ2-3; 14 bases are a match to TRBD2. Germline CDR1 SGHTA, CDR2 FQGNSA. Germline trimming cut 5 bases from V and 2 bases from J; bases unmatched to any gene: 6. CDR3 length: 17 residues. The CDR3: CASSTRTSGGTTDTQYF. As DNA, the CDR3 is TGTGCCAGCAGCACACGGACTAGCGGGGGGACCACAGATACGCAGTATTTT.

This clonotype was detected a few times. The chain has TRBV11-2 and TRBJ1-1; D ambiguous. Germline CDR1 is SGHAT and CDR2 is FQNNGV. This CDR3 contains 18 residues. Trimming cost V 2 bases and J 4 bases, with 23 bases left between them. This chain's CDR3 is CASSLSFPPRGPSTEAFF. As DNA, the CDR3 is TGTGCCAGCAGCTTAAGTTTTCCGCCGCGAGGACCGAGCACTGAAGCTTTCTTT.

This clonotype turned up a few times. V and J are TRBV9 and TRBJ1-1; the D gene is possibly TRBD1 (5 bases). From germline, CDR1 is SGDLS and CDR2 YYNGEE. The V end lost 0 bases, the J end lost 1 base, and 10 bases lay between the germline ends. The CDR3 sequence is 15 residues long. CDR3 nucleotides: TGTGCCAGCAGCGTAGCTACGGGGGGGAACACTGAAGCTTTCTTT. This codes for CASSVATGGNTEAFF.

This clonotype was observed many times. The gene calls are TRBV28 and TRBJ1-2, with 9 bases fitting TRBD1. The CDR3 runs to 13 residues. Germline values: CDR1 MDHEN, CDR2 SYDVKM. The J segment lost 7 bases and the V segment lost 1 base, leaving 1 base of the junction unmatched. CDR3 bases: TGTGCCAGCAGTTTATCGGACAGGGGTGGCTACACCTTC. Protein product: CASSLSDRGGYTF.

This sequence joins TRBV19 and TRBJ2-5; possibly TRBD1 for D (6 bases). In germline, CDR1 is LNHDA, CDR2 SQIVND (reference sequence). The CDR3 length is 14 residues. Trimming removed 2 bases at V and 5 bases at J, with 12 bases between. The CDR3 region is CASSIMGAGETQYF. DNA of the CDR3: TGTGCCAGTAGTATAATGGGGGCCGGGGAGACCCAGTACTTC.